Below, one T cell receptor beta chain is given with its context. Its antigen is undetermined. An end of the junction does not agree with germline; a read error may underlie this. TCRbeta libraries were built with three rounds of nested PCR, modified from ARM-PCR. TCRdb fed the multiplex PCR reads into MiXCR, producing one record per CDR3 protein. The table includes tens of thousands of distinct CDR3 sequences, under 70% detected once. This sample's RNA came from whole unsorted tissue. This non-tumor lung sample came from over 3 cm beyond the tumor edge. This record belongs to a study of tumor and adjacent non-tumor tissue in lung cancer. The study's findings and limits: Normal lung showed higher cumulative top 100 clone frequency than tumor.

This CDR3 has 15 amino acids. Germline V gene data show CDR1 as DFQATT and CDR2 as SNEGSKA (reference sequence). J is TRBJ2-1 and V is TRBV20-1, with D possibly matching TRBD2 (5 bases). This receptor was taken from a woman aged 50 to 65 with non-small cell lung cancer. The sequenced material came from distant non-tumor lung tissue. The CDR3 DNA follows: TGCACTGCTAGAGTACAGACTATCCAAATCAATGAGCAGTTCTTC. Translation: CTARVQTIQINEQFF.